These T cell receptor beta chains were read from a single sample in a study of T cell responses to AZD1222 COVID-19 vaccine. The assay was immunoSEQ multiplex PCR, and TCRdb's table has in-frame clones only and misses some. This repertoire shows around 50,000 clones, about 86% found once; its top ten account for about a sixth. The starting material was peripheral blood, obtained on day 0 of AZD1222 vaccination. These receptors were collected from an adult in good health. Each CDR3 is given with its conserved first and last residue. The order of the fields is V gene, clone size, D gene, J gene, CDR3 DNA, CDR3 protein. D genes are given only for firm matches. The size of a clone is reported for some rows only, either as once, few or many, or as a class for expanded clones.

TRBV9	once	.	TRBJ2-7	TGTGCCAGCAGCGTAGGCCCTCTAGCGTCCCCTTATAACGAGCAGTACTTC	CASSVGPLASPYNEQYF
TRBV30	once	.	TRBJ1-1	TGTGCCTGGAGTGCCGCAGACGGATCCGAAGCTTTCTTT	CAWSAADGSEAFF
TRBV28	.	TRBD1	TRBJ1-1	TGTGCCAGCAGTTTTCCGGTTCAAGAGACAGGGGTTACGGCTTTCTTT	CASSFPVQETGVTAFF
TRBV7-8	.	.	TRBJ2-3	TGTGCCAGCAGCTTATTTGAAAACCCTACACTCACAGATACGCAGTATTTT	CASSLFENPTLTDTQYF
TRBV7-3	.	TRBD2	TRBJ2-5	TGTGCCAGCAGCCCCCACGGCGGGGGGCAAGAGACCCAGTACTTC	CASSPHGGGQETQYF
TRBV4-3	.	.	TRBJ1-3	TGCGCCAGCAGCCAAGACAGGGCGAGCTCTGGAAACACCATATATTTT	CASSQDRASSGNTIYF
TRBV7-7	few	TRBD1	TRBJ2-2	TGTGCTAGCAGCGCCGGGACAGGGAGTGCCGGGGAGCTGTTTTTT	CASSAGTGSAGELFF
TRBV6-5	.	.	TRBJ2-7	TGTGCCAGCAGCGGACGTAACTCAGGGTCCTACGAGCAGTACTTC	CASSGRNSGSYEQYF
TRBV27	.	.	TRBJ2-7	TGTGCCAGCAGTTCACTTGACAGACCTCCTAGCGAGCAGTACTTC	CASSSLDRPPSEQYF
TRBV7-6	.	TRBD2	TRBJ2-7	TGTGCCAGCAGCTCCCTAGCGGGAGACTACGAGCAGTACTTC	CASSSLAGDYEQYF